This TCR beta chain is drawn from a study of blood T cell repertoires in COVID-19. Sequencing used immunoSEQ multiplex PCR; TCRdb keeps in-frame clones, though not all of them. The sample yields roughly 160,000 clones, about 74% seen once. Germline loops: CDR1 SGDLS, CDR2 YYNGEE. Trimming pared 0 bases from V and 4 bases from J, leaving 8 bases between. The length of the CDR3 is 13 residues. This TCR came from an elderly woman with acute or convalescent COVID-19. This chain joins TRBV9 and TRBJ2-7; D not resolved. Sequenced input: peripheral blood. For the CDR3, the DNA is TGTGCCAGCAGCGTAGCCCGGCGGTACGAGCAGTACTTC. Translated, it gives CASSVARRYEQYF.